The rows below give T cell receptor beta chains drawn from one sample of a study of immune cell composition in non-small cell lung cancer. Only in-frame clones appear in the TCRdb table, and some are missing; sequencing was by immunoSEQ multiplex PCR. The sample shows around 2,000 clones, about 80% of them seen only once. Sequenced: lung tumor tissue. These receptors originate from a human donor with non-small cell lung cancer. The CDR3 runs from the conserved cysteine through the conserved F or W. D genes are given only for firm matches. Where a row states a size, it is once, few, many or the class of an expanded clone; other rows omit it.

>TRBJ1-5|-|few|TRBV6-1
TGTGCCAGCAGTGAAAATCAGGGTAATCAGCCCCAGCATTTT
CASSENQGNQPQHF
>TRBJ2-7|TRBD2|-|TRBV27
TGTGCCAGCAGTTTCTCCAAGCGGGGGAGGTTAAGCGAGCAGTACTTC
CASSFSKRGRLSEQYF
>TRBJ1-2|TRBD1|-|TRBV4-1
TGCGCCAGCAGCCAAGGGGACAGGGTAGAGTATAGCTATGGCTACACCTTC
CASSQGDRVEYSYGYTF
>TRBJ2-3|-|few|TRBV7-9
TGTGCCAGCAGCGGAGGGGGGGCAGATACGCAGTATTTT
CASSGGGADTQYF
>TRBJ1-2|-|once|TRBV6-5
TGTGCCAGCAGTTACTCGTCCGGTGGCTACACCTTC
CASSYSSGGYTF
>TRBJ2-1|TRBD2|-|TRBV19
TGTGCCAGTAGCCTGGGGACTAGCGGGAGGTACCTTGGGTCCTACAATGAGCAGTTCTTC
CASSLGTSGRYLGSYNEQFF
>TRBJ2-3|TRBD1|-|TRBV30
TGTGCCTGGGGGGGACAGACAACAGATACGCAGTATTTT
CAWGGQTTDTQYF
>TRBJ2-1|-|-|TRBV28
TGTGCCAGCAGGCAGGGGTGGGGTGGGGAGCAGTTCTTC
CASRQGWGGEQFF
>TRBJ2-6|-|-|TRBV21-1
TGTGCCGCAGGGACAGGGAGTAGGTGCGGGGCTGGGGCCAACGTCCTGACTTTC
CAAGTGSRCGAGANVLTF
>TRBJ1-2|-|-|TRBV19
TGTGCCAGTAGCCGGGACACCACTAACTATGGCTACACCTTC
CASSRDTTNYGYTF
>TRBJ1-1|-|-|TRBV4-1
TGCGCCAGCACCCTATTTGGGGGGAGCACTGAAGCTTTCTTT
CASTLFGGSTEAFF
>TRBJ2-5|-|-|TRBV5-1
TGCGCCAGCAGCTTTGCAGGGGAAGAGACCCAGTACTTC
CASSFAGEETQYF
>TRBJ1-6|TRBD1|-|TRBV6-5
TGTGCCAGCAGTTACCGGACAGGGGAGAATTCACCCCTCCACTTT
CASSYRTGENSPLHF
>TRBJ1-5|-|-|TRBV6-1
TGTGCCAGCAGGTCGAATCAGCCCCAGCATTTT
CASRSNQPQHF
>TRBJ1-6|-|-|TRBV6-1
TGTGCCAGCAGTGATACAGGAGGGTCCTATAATTCACCCCTCCACTTT
CASSDTGGSYNSPLHF
>TRBJ2-3|TRBD1|-|TRBV7-6
TGTGCCAGCAGCTTAGGGGACAGGGGCGGATCAGATACGCAGTATTTT
CASSLGDRGGSDTQYF
>TRBJ1-5|TRBD1|few|TRBV2
TGTGCCAGCAGTTGGACAGGTAATCAGCCCCAGCATTTT
CASSWTGNQPQHF
>TRBJ1-2|-|-|TRBV9
TGTGCCAGCAGGGCCCGGGGTAATCCTAACTATGGCTACACCTTC
CASRARGNPNYGYTF
>TRBJ1-2|TRBD1|-|TRBV9
TGTGCCAGCAGCACGCCGCAGGGGGATGGCTACACCTTC
CASSTPQGDGYTF
>TRBJ2-3|TRBD2|medium-sized|TRBV6-5
TGTGCCAGCAGTTATTCGACTAGCGGGAAGGATACGCAGTATTTT
CASSYSTSGKDTQYF
>TRBJ2-3|TRBD2|once|TRBV2
TGTGCCAGCAGGGAAGGACTAGCGGGGGAGGCAGATACGCAGTATTTT
CASREGLAGEADTQYF
>TRBJ2-3|TRBD1|-|TRBV19
TGTGCCAGTTCACAGGGGGCAGAGGATACGCAGTATTTT
CASSQGAEDTQYF
>TRBJ2-1|TRBD2|-|TRBV11-3
TGTGCCAGCAGCTTTTCGGGGGGAATTTCCTACAATGAGCAGTTCTTC
CASSFSGGISYNEQFF
>TRBJ2-1|-|-|TRBV14
TGTGCCAGCAGCCAAGTCCTCAGGGGAACACACAATGAGCAGTTCTTC
CASSQVLRGTHNEQFF
>TRBJ2-5|TRBD2|-|TRBV7-9
TGTGCCAGCAGCTCAATCTCCGGGGAGGGAGAAGAGACCCAGTACTTC
CASSSISGEGEETQYF
>TRBJ2-1|TRBD2|-|TRBV9
TGTGCCAGCAGCGAGAGCGGGACGGGATACAATGAGCAGTTCTTC
CASSESGTGYNEQFF
>TRBJ2-7|-|-|TRBV21-1
TGTGCCAGCAGCAAAATACCTCTAAGGGAGGTTACCTACGAGCAGTACTTC
CASSKIPLREVTYEQYF
>TRBJ2-7|-|-|TRBV19
TGTGCCAGTCCTCATTACGGGCCCGGGGACGAGCAGTACTTC
CASPHYGPGDEQYF
>TRBJ1-2|-|once|TRBV18
TGTGCCAGCTCACCAGAGGGGGGGTACTATGGCTACACCTTC
CASSPEGGYYGYTF
>TRBJ2-1|TRBD1|-|TRBV7-2
TGTGCCAGCAGCTTAGCGATGGGACAGGGTTACGAGCAGTTCTTC
CASSLAMGQGYEQFF
>TRBJ2-7|TRBD1|-|TRBV28
TGTGCCAGCAGTCCCCCCGGACAGGGACTCATCTACGAGCAGTACTTC
CASSPPGQGLIYEQYF
>TRBJ1-2|-|-|TRBV7-2
TGTGCCAGCAGCCGATTGGGAGGTTCCACCTTC
CASSRLGGSTF
>TRBJ2-4|-|-|TRBV4-2
TGTGCCAGCAGCCAAGATGCGAGCGGCAAAAACATTCAGTACTTC
CASSQDASGKNIQYF
>TRBJ1-2|TRBD1|-|TRBV19
TGTGCCAGTAGTCCTAGACAGGGAAGAGCGGTTGGCTACACCTTC
CASSPRQGRAVGYTF
>TRBJ2-1|TRBD2|few|TRBV7-8
TGTGCCAGCAGCTTTGGGGATTGGCGGGAGGTTTACAATGAGCAGTTCTTC
CASSFGDWREVYNEQFF
>TRBJ1-2|-|large|TRBV6-6
TGTGCCAGCAGTGTCCAGGGTAATGGCTACACCTTC
CASSVQGNGYTF
>TRBJ2-7|TRBD1|-|TRBV5-4
TGTGCCAGCAGCTTTCCGGGACAGGGAGCGCAGTACTTC
CASSFPGQGAQYF
>TRBJ2-7|TRBD2|few|TRBV4-2
TGTGCCAGCAGCCCCGGGCTAGCGGGGCCCTACGAGCAGTACTTC
CASSPGLAGPYEQYF
>TRBJ2-1|-|-|TRBV7-9
TGTGCCAGCAGCTCCTTTACCCCCTCCAGCGGGTACAATGAGCAGTTCTTC
CASSSFTPSSGYNEQFF
>TRBJ2-3|-|-|TRBV7-6
TGTGCCAGCAGCCCACTAGAGGATACGCAGTATTTT
CASSPLEDTQYF
>TRBJ1-1|TRBD1|-|TRBV4-2
TGTGCCAGCAGCCCTCCTCGGACAGGGGCAATGAGTGAAGCTTTCTTT
CASSPPRTGAMSEAFF
>TRBJ2-1|-|-|TRBV5-4
TGTGCCAGCAGCTTTGGAGGATATGAGCAGTTCTTC
CASSFGGYEQFF
>TRBJ2-3|TRBD2|-|TRBV11-2
TGTGCCAGCAGCCCTGGACTAGCGGGGGCCTACACAGATACGCAGTATTTT
CASSPGLAGAYTDTQYF
>TRBJ1-2|-|-|TRBV11-2
TGTGCCAGCAGCTTATTAACGGGTCCTGCCTATGGCTACACCTTC
CASSLLTGPAYGYTF
>TRBJ1-2|TRBD1|-|TRBV5-1
TGCGCCAGCAGCTGGACAGGGGGGTCAGGCTACACCTTC
CASSWTGGSGYTF
>TRBJ2-5|-|-|TRBV30
TGTGCCTGGAGTTACGGTCAAGAGACCCAGTACTTC
CAWSYGQETQYF
>TRBJ2-5|TRBD1|-|TRBV6-5
TGTGCCAGCAGTTACTCCGGACAGGGCAGGACCCAGTACTTC
CASSYSGQGRTQYF
>TRBJ1-6|TRBD1|few|TRBV7-2
TGTGCCAGCAGCCAGGACAGGAATTCACCCCTCCACTTT
CASSQDRNSPLHF
>TRBJ2-7|-|-|TRBV11-2
TGTGCCAGCAGCTTAGGATCAGGGGTGGGAGAGCAGTACTTC
CASSLGSGVGEQYF
>TRBJ2-2|-|-|TRBV4-3
TGCGCCAGCGCTAAGGACTTTTCGAACACCGGGGAGCTGTTTTTT
CASAKDFSNTGELFF
>TRBJ1-5|-|-|TRBV18
TGTGCCAGCTCACCCGCCAGAATCAGGGATCAGCCCCAGCATTTT
CASSPARIRDQPQHF